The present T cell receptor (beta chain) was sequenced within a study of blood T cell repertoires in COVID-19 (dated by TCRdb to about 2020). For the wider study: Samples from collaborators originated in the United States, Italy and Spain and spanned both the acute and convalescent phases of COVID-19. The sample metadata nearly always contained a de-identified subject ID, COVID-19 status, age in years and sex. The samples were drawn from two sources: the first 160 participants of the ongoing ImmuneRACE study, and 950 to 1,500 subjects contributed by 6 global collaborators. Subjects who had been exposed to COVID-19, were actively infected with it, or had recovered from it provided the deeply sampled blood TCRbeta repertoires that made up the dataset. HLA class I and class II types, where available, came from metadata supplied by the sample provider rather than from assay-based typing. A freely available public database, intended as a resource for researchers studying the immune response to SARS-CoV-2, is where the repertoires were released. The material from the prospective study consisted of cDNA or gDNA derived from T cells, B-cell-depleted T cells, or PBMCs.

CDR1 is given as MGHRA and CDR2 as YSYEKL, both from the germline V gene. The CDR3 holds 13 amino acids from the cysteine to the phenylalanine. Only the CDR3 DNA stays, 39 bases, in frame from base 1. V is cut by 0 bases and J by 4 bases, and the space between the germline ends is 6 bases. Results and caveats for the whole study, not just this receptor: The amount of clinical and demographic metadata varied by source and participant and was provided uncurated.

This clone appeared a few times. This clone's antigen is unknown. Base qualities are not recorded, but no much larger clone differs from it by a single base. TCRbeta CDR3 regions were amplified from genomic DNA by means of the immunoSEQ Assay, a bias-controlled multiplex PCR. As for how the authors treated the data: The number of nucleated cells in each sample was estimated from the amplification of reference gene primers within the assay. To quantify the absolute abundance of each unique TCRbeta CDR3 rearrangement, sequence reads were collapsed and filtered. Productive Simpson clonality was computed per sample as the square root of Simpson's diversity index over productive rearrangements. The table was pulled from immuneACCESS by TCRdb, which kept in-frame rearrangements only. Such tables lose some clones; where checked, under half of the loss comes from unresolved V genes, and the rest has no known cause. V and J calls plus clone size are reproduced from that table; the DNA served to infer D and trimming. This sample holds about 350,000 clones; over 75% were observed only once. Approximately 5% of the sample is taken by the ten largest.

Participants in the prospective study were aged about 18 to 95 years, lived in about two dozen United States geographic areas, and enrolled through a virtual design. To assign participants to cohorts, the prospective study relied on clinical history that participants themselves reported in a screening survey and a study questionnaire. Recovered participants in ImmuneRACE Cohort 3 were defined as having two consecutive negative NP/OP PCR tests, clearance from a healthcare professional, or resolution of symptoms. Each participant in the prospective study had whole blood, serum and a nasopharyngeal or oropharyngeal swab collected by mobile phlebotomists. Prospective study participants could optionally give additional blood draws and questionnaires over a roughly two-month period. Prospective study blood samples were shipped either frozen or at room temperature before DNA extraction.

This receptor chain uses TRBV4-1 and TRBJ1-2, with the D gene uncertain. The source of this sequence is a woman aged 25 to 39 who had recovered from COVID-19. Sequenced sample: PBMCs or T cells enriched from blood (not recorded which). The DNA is TGCGCCAGCAGCCAAGACGGTTCCTATGGCTACACCTTC. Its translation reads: CASSQDGSYGYTF.